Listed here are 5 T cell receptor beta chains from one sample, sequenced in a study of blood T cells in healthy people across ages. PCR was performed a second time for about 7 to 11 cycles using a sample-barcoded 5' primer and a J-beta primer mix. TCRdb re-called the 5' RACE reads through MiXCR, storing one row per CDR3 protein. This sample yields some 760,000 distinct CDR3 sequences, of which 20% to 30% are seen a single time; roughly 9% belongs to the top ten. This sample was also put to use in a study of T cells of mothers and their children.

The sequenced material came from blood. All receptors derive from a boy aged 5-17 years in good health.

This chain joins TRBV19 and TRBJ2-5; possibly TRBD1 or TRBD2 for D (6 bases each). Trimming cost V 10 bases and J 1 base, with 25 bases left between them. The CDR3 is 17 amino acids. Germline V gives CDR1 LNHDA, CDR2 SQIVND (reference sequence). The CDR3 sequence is CATRKGGADNLQETQYF. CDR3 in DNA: TGTGCCACCCGCAAGGGGGGAGCTGACAATCTCCAAGAGACCCAGTACTTC.

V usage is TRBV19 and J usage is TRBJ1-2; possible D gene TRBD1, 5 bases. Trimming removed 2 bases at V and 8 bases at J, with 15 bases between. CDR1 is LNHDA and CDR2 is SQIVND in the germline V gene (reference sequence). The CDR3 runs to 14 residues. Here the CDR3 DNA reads TGTGCCAGTAGTATAAGAGGGGCCCCTTTCGGCTACACCTTC. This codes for CASSIRGAPFGYTF. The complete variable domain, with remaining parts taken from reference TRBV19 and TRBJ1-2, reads DGGITQSPKYLFRKEGQNVTLSCEQNLNHDAMYWYRQDPGQGLRLIYYSQIVNDFQKGDIAEGYSVSREKKESFPLTVTSAQKNPTAFYLCASSIRGAPFGYTFGSGTRLTVV.

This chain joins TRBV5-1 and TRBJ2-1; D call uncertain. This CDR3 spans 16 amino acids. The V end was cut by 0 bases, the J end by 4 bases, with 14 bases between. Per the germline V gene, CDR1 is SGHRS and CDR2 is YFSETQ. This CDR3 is CASSLAVPSIYNEQFF. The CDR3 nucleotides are TGCGCCAGCAGCTTGGCCGTTCCCTCGATATACAATGAGCAGTTCTTC.

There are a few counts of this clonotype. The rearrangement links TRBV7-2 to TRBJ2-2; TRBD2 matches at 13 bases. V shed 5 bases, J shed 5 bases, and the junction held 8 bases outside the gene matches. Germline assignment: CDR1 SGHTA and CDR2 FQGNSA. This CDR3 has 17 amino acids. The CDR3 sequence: CASSRRTSGSVTGELFF. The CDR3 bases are TGTGCCAGCAGCCGCCGGACTAGCGGGAGTGTAACCGGGGAGCTGTTTTTT.

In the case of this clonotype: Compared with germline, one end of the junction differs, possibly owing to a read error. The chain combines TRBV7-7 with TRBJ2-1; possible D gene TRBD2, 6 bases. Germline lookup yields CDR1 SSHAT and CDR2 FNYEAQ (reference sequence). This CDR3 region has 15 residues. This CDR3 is CASSLAPGAFNEQFF. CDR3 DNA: TGTGCTAGCAGCTTAGCGCCGGGAGCCTTCAATGAGCAGTTCTTC.